This T cell receptor beta chain was captured in a study of patients and donors after allogeneic stem cell transplantation. This clonotype was recorded many times. Using its own MiXCR run on the RT-PCR reads, TCRdb lists one record per CDR3 protein. Seen here are 410,000 or so distinct CDR3 sequences, around 16% observed once, and the top ten hold 6.5% to 7.5%. The V end was cut by 9 bases, the J end by 0 bases, with 15 bases between. CDR3 size: 14 residues. This clonotype was obtained from a human donor who was either an allogeneic HSCT recipient or a stem cell or donor lymphocyte infusion donor (not recorded which). It is not recorded whose cells these are; they may come from a transplant donor. Material for sequencing was blood, either unsorted or a sorted T cell fraction (not recorded which). The J gene is TRBJ2-7, the V gene TRBV12-3 or TRBV12-4; D is unclear. CDR3 protein: CASSTSGGSYEQYF. In DNA, the CDR3 is TGTGCCAGTTCTACATCGGGTGGCTCCTACGAGCAGTACTTC.